One sample yielded the 10 T cell receptor beta chains listed below, sequenced in a study of blood T cell repertoires in COVID-19. Sequenced by immunoSEQ multiplex PCR; TCRdb stores in-frame clones only, minus some. The table shows 300,000 to 400,000 clones, with 88% occurring only once. Specimen: peripheral blood. The receptor set was obtained from a woman aged 30 to 39 with COVID-19, enrolled during active disease.

The V gene is TRBV27, the J gene TRBJ2-2; D is ambiguous. The CDR3 runs to 14 residues. Germline CDR1 is MNHEY and CDR2 is SMNVEV (reference sequence). Trimming left V 3 bases short and J 4 bases short, with 9 bases between. CDR3 in amino acids: CASSFQAFTGELFF. Here the CDR3 DNA reads TGTGCCAGCAGTTTCCAGGCCTTCACCGGGGAGCTGTTTTTT.

The chain has TRBV27 and TRBJ1-2; D may be TRBD1 (6 bases). The ends were cut back, 6 bases at V and 6 bases at J, with 17 bases in the middle. The germline CDR1 and CDR2 sequences are MNHEY and SMNVEV (reference sequence). The CDR3 is made up of 14 amino acids. This CDR3 is CASSLQGPIDGYTF. For the CDR3, the DNA is TGTGCCAGCAGCCTACAGGGTCCGATCGATGGCTACACCTTC.

J is TRBJ1-3 and V is TRBV13; D not resolved. Germline V gene sequence: CDR1 PRHDT, CDR2 FYEKMQ (reference sequence). The CDR3 has 17 amino acids. The V end lost 0 bases, the J end lost 0 bases, and 12 bases lay between the germline ends. The CDR3 coding sequence is TGTGCCAGCAGCTTAGGCGGCAGCGACTTCTCTGGAAACACCATATATTTT. Amino acids: CASSLGGSDFSGNTIYF.

This chain joins TRBV7-9 and TRBJ2-5; D is perhaps TRBD2 (7 bases). The CDR3 covers 13 residues. V lost 5 bases and J 4 bases, leaving 11 bases between the germline ends. Germline-derived CDR1 and CDR2 are SEHNR and FQNEAQ (reference sequence). CDR3 region: CASSSRGAETQYF. CDR3 in DNA: TGTGCCAGCAGCAGCCGGGGGGCAGAGACCCAGTACTTC.

The genes are TRBV9 and TRBJ1-2; D ambiguous. The germline V and J ends were trimmed by 5 bases and 1 base, with 6 bases remaining between them. CDR3 length equals 12 residues. Germline CDR1 reads SGDLS; CDR2 reads YYNGEE. The CDR3 loop is CASRGNNYGYTF. CDR3 bases: TGTGCCAGCAGGGGCAATAACTATGGCTACACCTTC.

The chain links TRBV27 to TRBJ2-3; D might be TRBD2 (5 bases). This CDR3 region has 13 residues. V was trimmed by 6 bases and J by 0 bases, leaving 7 bases between them. Germline V lookup: CDR1 MNHEY, CDR2 SMNVEV (reference sequence). This CDR3 reads CASRAASTDTQYF. Written as DNA, the CDR3 is TGTGCCAGCAGAGCGGCGAGCACAGATACGCAGTATTTT.

This clone was detected many times. This chain uses TRBV4-2 with TRBJ1-2; TRBD1 agrees at 8 bases. The junction had 15 bases not matched to a gene; V was cut back by 4 bases and J by 5 bases. Germline CDR1 reads LGHNA; CDR2 reads YNFKEQ. The CDR3 is made up of 17 amino acids. CDR3 nucleotide sequence: TGTGCCAGCAGCCGATCGTTGGCGGACAGGGCGGGATATGGCTACACCTTC. The encoded protein is CASSRSLADRAGYGYTF.

DNA for the CDR3: TGTGCCAGTAGCGCCACAGGGGATGGCTACACCTTC. This codes for CASSATGDGYTF. The chain couples TRBV19 to TRBJ1-2, with TRBD1 identical over 7 bases. Trimming removed 6 bases from V and 6 bases from J; junction bases left unmatched: 4. Germline loops: CDR1 LNHDA, CDR2 SQIVND (reference sequence). The CDR3 is made up of 12 amino acids.

The chain links TRBV28 to TRBJ2-3; TRBD1 agrees at 8 bases. Trimming cost V 5 bases and J 5 bases; bases outside gene matches: 12. CDR3 length equals 16 residues. Germline V gene sequence: CDR1 MDHEN, CDR2 SYDVKM. The CDR3 loop is CASSPGGRGRGDTQYF. Here the CDR3 DNA reads TGTGCCAGCAGTCCAGGAGGCAGGGGGCGCGGAGATACGCAGTATTTT.

V and J are TRBV6-2 or TRBV6-3 and TRBJ2-3; D may be TRBD1 (5 bases). Germline V gene data show CDR1 as MNHEY and CDR2 as SVGEGT. V shed 6 bases and J shed 0 bases, with 16 bases lying between them. The CDR3 has 16 residues. The CDR3 bases are TGTGCCAGCAGCGTAGGGGTTCGGGCAAGCACAGATACGCAGTATTTT. It translates to CASSVGVRASTDTQYF.